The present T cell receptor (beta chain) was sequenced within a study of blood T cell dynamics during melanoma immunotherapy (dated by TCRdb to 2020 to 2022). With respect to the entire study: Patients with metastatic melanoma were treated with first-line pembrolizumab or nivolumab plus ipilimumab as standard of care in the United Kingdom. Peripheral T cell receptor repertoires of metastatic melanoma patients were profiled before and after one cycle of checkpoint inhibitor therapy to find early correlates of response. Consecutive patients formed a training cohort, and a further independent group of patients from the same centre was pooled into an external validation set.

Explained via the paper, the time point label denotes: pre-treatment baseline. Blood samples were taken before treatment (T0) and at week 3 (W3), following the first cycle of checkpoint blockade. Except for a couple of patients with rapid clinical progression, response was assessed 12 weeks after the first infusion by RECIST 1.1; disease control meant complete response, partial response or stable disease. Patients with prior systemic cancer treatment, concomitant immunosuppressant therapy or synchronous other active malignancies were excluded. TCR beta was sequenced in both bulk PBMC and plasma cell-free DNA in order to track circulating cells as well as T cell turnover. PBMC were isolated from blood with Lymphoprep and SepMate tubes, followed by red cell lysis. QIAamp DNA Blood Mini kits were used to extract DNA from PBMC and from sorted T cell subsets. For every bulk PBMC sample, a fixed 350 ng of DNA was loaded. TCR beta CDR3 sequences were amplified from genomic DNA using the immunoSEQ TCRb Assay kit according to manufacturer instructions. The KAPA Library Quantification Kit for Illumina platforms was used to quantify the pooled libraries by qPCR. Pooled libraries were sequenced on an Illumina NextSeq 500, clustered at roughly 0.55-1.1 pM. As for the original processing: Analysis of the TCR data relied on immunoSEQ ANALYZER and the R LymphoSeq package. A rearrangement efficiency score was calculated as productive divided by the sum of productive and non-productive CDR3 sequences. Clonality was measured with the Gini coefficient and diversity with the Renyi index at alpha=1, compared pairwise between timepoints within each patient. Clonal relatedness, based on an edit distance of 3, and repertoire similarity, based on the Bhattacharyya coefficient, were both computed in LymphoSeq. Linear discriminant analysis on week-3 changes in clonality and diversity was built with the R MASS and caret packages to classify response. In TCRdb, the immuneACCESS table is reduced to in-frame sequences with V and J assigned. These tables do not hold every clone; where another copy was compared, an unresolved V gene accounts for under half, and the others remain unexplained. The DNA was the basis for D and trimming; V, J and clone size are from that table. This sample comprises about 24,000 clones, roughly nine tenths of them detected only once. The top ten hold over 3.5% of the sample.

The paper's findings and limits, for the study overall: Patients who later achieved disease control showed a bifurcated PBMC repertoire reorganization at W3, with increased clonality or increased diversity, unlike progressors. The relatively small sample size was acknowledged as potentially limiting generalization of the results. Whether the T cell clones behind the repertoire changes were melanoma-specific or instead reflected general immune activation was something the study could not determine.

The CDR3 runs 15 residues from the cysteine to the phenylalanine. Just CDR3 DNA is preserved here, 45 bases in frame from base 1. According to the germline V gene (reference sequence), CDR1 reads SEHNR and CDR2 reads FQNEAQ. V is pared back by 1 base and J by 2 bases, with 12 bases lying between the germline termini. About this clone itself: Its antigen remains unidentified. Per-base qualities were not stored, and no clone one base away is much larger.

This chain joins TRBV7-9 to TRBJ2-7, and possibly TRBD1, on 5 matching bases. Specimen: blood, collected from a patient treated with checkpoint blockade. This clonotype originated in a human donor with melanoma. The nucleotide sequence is TGTGCCAGCAGCTTAGGAGACAGACCCCCCTACGAGCAGTACTTC. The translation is CASSLGDRPPYEQYF.